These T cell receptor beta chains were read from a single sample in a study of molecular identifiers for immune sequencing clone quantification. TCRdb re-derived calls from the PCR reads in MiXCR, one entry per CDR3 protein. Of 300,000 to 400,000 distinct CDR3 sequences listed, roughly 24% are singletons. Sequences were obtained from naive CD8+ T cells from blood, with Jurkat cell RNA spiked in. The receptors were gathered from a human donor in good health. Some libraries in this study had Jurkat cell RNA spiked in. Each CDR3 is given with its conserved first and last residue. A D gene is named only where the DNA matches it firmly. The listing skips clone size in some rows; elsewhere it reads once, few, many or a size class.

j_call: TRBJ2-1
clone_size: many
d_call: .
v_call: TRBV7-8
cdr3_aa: CASSLAGAAPNEQFF
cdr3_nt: TGTGCCAGCAGCTTAGCAGGGGCGGCTCCCAATGAGCAGTTCTTC

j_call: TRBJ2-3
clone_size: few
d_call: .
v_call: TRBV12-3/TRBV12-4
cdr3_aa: CASTYGGHSNTQYF
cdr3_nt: TGTGCCAGCACCTACGGGGGACATTCAAATACGCAGTATTTT

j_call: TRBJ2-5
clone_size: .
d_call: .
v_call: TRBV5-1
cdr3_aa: CASSLALGDAETQYF
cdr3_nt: TGCGCCAGCAGCTTGGCCCTAGGGGATGCAGAGACCCAGTACTTC

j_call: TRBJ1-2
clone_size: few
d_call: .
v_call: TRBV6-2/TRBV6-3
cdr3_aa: CASSYVGRVDGYTF
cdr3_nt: TGTGCCAGCAGTTACGTCGGCAGGGTAGATGGCTACACCTTC

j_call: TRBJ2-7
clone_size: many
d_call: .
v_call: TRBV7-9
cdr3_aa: CASSSKQYEQYF
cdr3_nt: TGTGCCAGCAGCTCTAAGCAATACGAGCAGTACTTC

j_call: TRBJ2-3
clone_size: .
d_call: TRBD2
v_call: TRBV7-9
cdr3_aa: CASSHSGGTDTKYF
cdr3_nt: TGTGCCAGCAGTCATAGCGGGGGGACAGATACGAAGTATTTT

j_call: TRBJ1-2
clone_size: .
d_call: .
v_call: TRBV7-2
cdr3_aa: CASSGTEPYGYTF
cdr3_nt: TGTGCCAGCAGCGGTACAGAGCCCTATGGCTACACCTTC

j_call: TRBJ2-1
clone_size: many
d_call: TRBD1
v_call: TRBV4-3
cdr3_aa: CASSNRQGTSYNEQFF
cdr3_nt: TGCGCCAGCAGCAACCGACAGGGGACATCCTACAATGAGCAGTTCTTC

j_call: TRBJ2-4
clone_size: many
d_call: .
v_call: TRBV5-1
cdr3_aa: CASSPPDKNIQYF
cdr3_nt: TGCGCCAGCAGCCCCCCTGACAAAAACATTCAGTACTTC

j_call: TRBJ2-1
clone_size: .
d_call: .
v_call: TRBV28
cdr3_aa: CAGSTIASPDNEQFF
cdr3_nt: TGTGCCGGCAGTACGATAGCGTCACCCGACAATGAGCAGTTCTTC

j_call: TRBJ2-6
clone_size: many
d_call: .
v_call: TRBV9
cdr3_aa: CASSPPAGIGANVLTF
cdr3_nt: TGTGCCAGCAGCCCCCCCGCGGGGATTGGGGCCAACGTCCTGACTTTC

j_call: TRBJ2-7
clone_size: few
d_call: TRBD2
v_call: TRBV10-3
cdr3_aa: CAIRLAGGDQYF
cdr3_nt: TGTGCCATCAGGCTAGCGGGAGGAGACCAGTACTTC

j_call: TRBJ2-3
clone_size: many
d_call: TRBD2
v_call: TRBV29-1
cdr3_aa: CSVEGGRADTQYF
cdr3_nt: TGCAGCGTTGAAGGCGGGAGGGCAGATACGCAGTATTTT

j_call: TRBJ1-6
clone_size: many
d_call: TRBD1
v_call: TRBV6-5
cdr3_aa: CASRDRVNSPLHF
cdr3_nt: TGTGCCAGCAGAGACAGGGTTAATTCACCCCTCCACTTT

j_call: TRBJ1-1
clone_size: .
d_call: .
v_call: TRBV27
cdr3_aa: CASSSRGVGAFF
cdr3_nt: TGTGCCAGCAGTTCCCGTGGGGTTGGTGCTTTCTTT

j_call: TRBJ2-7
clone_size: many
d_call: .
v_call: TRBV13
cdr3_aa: CASSLDRTYEQYF
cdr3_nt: TGTGCCAGCAGCTTAGACAGGACCTACGAGCAGTACTTC

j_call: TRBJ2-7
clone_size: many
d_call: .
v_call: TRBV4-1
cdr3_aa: CASSQDPAGPSYEQYF
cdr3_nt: TGCGCCAGCAGCCAAGATCCAGCGGGTCCGTCCTACGAGCAGTACTTC

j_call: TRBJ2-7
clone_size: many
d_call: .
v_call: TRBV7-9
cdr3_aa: CASSLVSSYEQYF
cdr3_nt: TGTGCCAGCAGCTTGGTTTCGAGCTACGAGCAGTACTTC

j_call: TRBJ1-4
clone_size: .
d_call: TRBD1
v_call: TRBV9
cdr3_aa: CASSVGRGGREKLLF
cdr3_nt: TGTGCCAGCAGCGTAGGTCGAGGGGGCAGAGAAAAACTGCTTTTT

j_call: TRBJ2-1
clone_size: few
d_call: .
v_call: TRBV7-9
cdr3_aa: CASSRATDHNEQFF
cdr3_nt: TGTGCCAGCAGCCGGGCAACGGATCACAATGAGCAGTTCTTC

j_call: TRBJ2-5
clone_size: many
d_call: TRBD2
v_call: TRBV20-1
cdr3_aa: CSARRASGGREETQYF
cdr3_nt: TGCAGTGCTAGAAGGGCTAGCGGGGGTAGGGAAGAGACCCAGTACTTC